Shown below are 14 T cell receptor beta chains from a single sample sequenced in a study of T cells in Graves' hyperthyroidism and ophthalmopathy. The CDR3 regions of TCR beta were amplified from RNA transcripts. Primed by the HTBI set, a first-round RT-PCR was run on the TCR CDR3. TCRdb called the multiplex PCR reads again in MiXCR, with one record for every CDR3 protein. The sample gives about 210,000 distinct CDR3 sequences, 15% to 20% of which show up once; 50% is in the top ten. Sequencing input: blood. These receptors were collected from a man aged 50-60 years with Graves' hyperthyroidism.

The table lists this clonotype with many counts. V and J are TRBV7-8 and TRBJ2-4; D is uncertain. Germline V gene lookup returns CDR1 SGHVS and CDR2 FQNEAQ. This CDR3 region has 15 residues. V lost 6 bases and J 3 bases, leaving 15 bases between the germline ends. CDR3 nucleotides: TGTGCCAGCAGTAGTGCTTCCCGCGGCAAAAACATTCAGTACTTC. It translates to CASSSASRGKNIQYF. The full variable domain, with the rest looked up from reference TRBV7-8 and TRBJ2-4, is GAGVSQSPRYKVAKRGQDVALRCDPISGHVSLFWYQQALGQGPEFLTYFQNEAQLDKSGLPSDRFFAERPEGSVSTLKIQRTQQEDSAVYLCASSSASRGKNIQYFGAGTRLSVL.

This clonotype has just a few counts. This sequence joins TRBV3-1 and TRBJ2-7; D is possibly TRBD1 or TRBD2 (5 bases each). V lost 3 bases and J lost 3, with 18 bases in between. The germline gives CDR1 LGHDT, CDR2 YNNKEL (reference sequence). The CDR3 contains 16 residues. CDR3 loop: CASSQPGAAYSYEQYF. The CDR3 coding sequence is TGTGCCAGCAGCCAGCCCGGGGCGGCTTATAGCTACGAGCAGTACTTC.

The CDR3 is CASSVDTASVETQYF. CDR3 nucleotides: TGTGCCAGCAGCGTAGATACAGCGTCTGTTGAGACCCAGTACTTC. V gene TRBV9 combines with J gene TRBJ2-5; D is ambiguous. Trimming shortened V by 0 bases and J by 5 bases, and 14 bases separated the two germline ends. The V gene's germline CDR1 is SGDLS and CDR2 YYNGEE. The CDR3 contains 15 residues.

This clonotype was detected many times. The rearrangement joins TRBV28 to TRBJ2-1; D is possibly TRBD1 (5 bases). The V gene lost 3 bases and the J gene lost 3 bases, with 12 bases spanning the gap. Looked up from germline, CDR1 is MDHEN and CDR2 is SYDVKM. The CDR3 length is 15 residues. CDR3 bases: TGTGCCAGCAGTTTCATCCTAGGGGTCTACAATGAGCAGTTCTTC. Translating it yields CASSFILGVYNEQFF. The entire variable domain, with the rest obtained from reference TRBV28 and TRBJ2-1, is as follows: DVKVTQSSRYLVKRTGEKVFLECVQDMDHENMFWYRQDPGLGLRLIYFSYDVKMKEKGDIPEGYSVSREKKERFSLILESASTNQTSMYLCASSFILGVYNEQFFGPGTRLTVL.

This clonotype was seen only a few times. This chain links TRBV20-1 with TRBJ2-3; 10 bases are a match to TRBD1. V shed 3 bases and J 4 bases; nucleotides not matched to a gene: 1. From germline, CDR1 is DFQATT and CDR2 SNEGSKA (reference sequence). The CDR3 sequence is 13 residues long. The CDR3 here is CSARDRGADTQYF. The CDR3 coding sequence is TGCAGTGCTAGGGACAGGGGGGCAGATACGCAGTATTTT.

This clonotype was seen ten or more times. The chain uses TRBV6-1 and TRBJ1-1; the D gene is possibly TRBD1 (6 bases). Germline CDR1 reads MNHNS; CDR2 reads SASEGT. The CDR3 runs 14 residues. V lost 3 bases, J lost 0 bases, and 8 bases lay in between. The CDR3, as DNA: TGTGCCAGCAGTGACTACAGGGTGAACACTGAAGCTTTCTTT. Amino acids: CASSDYRVNTEAFF.

The CDR3 protein is CASSRGGQDTDTQYF. In DNA form, the CDR3 reads TGTGCCAGCAGTAGAGGGGGACAGGACACAGATACGCAGTATTTT. The rearrangement links TRBV6-1 to TRBJ2-3; 8 positions match TRBD1. V was clipped by 5 bases and J by 2 bases; unmatched bases: 6. The CDR3 is made up of 15 amino acids. In germline, CDR1 is MNHNS, CDR2 SASEGT.

This clonotype appeared once. This chain links TRBV24-1 with TRBJ1-5; TRBD1 matches at 7 bases. This CDR3 has 15 amino acids. Germline V lookup: CDR1 KGHDR, CDR2 SFDVKD. V lost 2 bases and J lost 6; bases outside the gene matches: 6. CDR3 amino acids: CATSDSRQGRQPQHF. The DNA of the CDR3 is TGTGCCACCAGTGATTCGAGACAGGGCCGTCAGCCCCAGCATTTT.

J is TRBJ2-1 and V is TRBV5-5; D gene unclear. The germline V gene has CDR1 SGHKS and CDR2 YYEKEE (reference sequence). The CDR3 is made up of 14 amino acids. Between the trimmed V and J ends, which lost 6 bases and 5 bases, there was a span of 15 bases. CDR3 amino acids: CASKVDYPNNEQFF. DNA for the CDR3: TGTGCCAGCAAGGTAGATTACCCTAACAATGAGCAGTTCTTC.

This clonotype was counted many times. J is TRBJ2-1 and V is TRBV7-9; 7 nucleotides line up with TRBD2. V trimming: 5 bases; J trimming: 5 bases; junction bases outside the gene matches: 6. The CDR3 runs 14 residues. CDR1 and CDR2 from the germline V gene are SEHNR and FQNEAQ (reference sequence). The CDR3 sequence is CASSVALADNEQFF. The CDR3, as DNA: TGTGCCAGCAGCGTCGCCCTAGCGGACAATGAGCAGTTCTTC.

This clonotype was picked up a small number of times. The rearrangement links TRBV5-1 to TRBJ1-5; 9 bases line up with TRBD1. CDR1 SGHRS and CDR2 YFSETQ come from the germline V gene. This CDR3 contains 13 residues. V trimming: 4 bases; J trimming: 6 bases; junction bases outside the gene matches: 2. The CDR3 coding sequence is TGCGCCAGCAGCCGGACAGGGGTTCAGCCCCAGCATTTT. Its protein is CASSRTGVQPQHF.

The table lists this clonotype with a few counts. The chain is built from TRBV11-2 and TRBJ2-4, with D uncertain. Germline V gives CDR1 SGHAT, CDR2 FQNNGV. V lost 5 bases and J 6 bases, leaving 5 bases between the germline ends. The CDR3 is 11 amino acids. DNA for the CDR3: TGTGCCAGCAGCGTCCTAAACATTCAGTACTTC. The encoded protein is CASSVLNIQYF. The full variable domain, its missing parts supplied by reference TRBV11-2 and TRBJ2-4, is EAGVAQSPRYKIIEKRQSVAFWCNPISGHATLYWYQQILGQGPKLLIQFQNNGVVDDSQLPKDRFSAERLKGVDSTLKIQPAKLEDSAVYLCASSVLNIQYFGAGTRLSVL.

The rearrangement links TRBV2 to TRBJ2-6, with TRBD1 matching over 9 bases. This CDR3 is 16 amino acids long. V lost 8 bases, J lost 4 bases, and 9 bases stayed unmatched. Germline CDR1 SNHLY, CDR2 FYNNEI. CDR3 residues: CASGGQGISGANVLTF. CDR3 sequence (DNA): TGTGCCAGCGGGGGACAGGGAATCTCGGGGGCCAACGTCCTGACTTTC.

This clonotype showed up many times. The V call is TRBV28, the J call TRBJ2-7; a possible D gene is TRBD1 (6 bases). The CDR3 contains 15 residues. V was pared by 4 bases and J by 4 bases, with 17 bases between. Germline V CDR1 and CDR2: MDHEN, SYDVKM. CDR3 nucleotide sequence: TGTGCCAGCAGTTCACTCGACAGGAGACAATACGAGCAGTACTTC. Amino acids: CASSSLDRRQYEQYF.